This is a list of T cell receptor beta chains from one sample in a study of shared clonotypes between healthy human individuals. Produced via immunoSEQ multiplex PCR; TCRdb's table is partial and in-frame only. In the table there are over a million clones, around 98.5% of which are singletons. Sequenced sample: naive CD4+ T cells sorted from blood. These receptor sequences come from a man between 25 and 39 years old in good health. The CDR3 runs from the conserved cysteine through the conserved F or W. The order of the fields is J gene, V gene, D gene, clone size, CDR3 DNA, CDR3 protein. D genes are given only for firm matches. Part of the rows lack a size; the others show once, few, many or a class for expanded clones.

TRBJ2-3	TRBV18	TRBD1	-	TGTGCCAGCTCAACGACAGGGGTCACAGATACGCAGTATTTT	CASSTTGVTDTQYF
TRBJ2-2	TRBV19	-	-	TGTGCCAGTACCCGGCAAGGGGATCACGGGGAGCTGTTTTTT	CASTRQGDHGELFF
TRBJ2-7	TRBV5-1	TRBD2	-	TGCGCCAGCAGCGCGGGACTAGCGGGAGCCTACGAGCAGTACTTC	CASSAGLAGAYEQYF
TRBJ1-5	TRBV23-1	-	-	TGCGCCAGCAGTCAATTCCCCAATCAGCCCCAGCATTTT	CASSQFPNQPQHF
TRBJ1-2	TRBV18	-	-	TGTGCCAGCTCACCAGTCGTAGGGGCACCGGACGGCTACACCTTC	CASSPVVGAPDGYTF
TRBJ2-2	TRBV5-1	-	-	TGCGCCAGCAGCTTGTCAGGGGCCGGGGAGCTGTTTTTT	CASSLSGAGELFF
TRBJ1-4	TRBV6-5	-	-	TGTGCCAGCTCCTGGTTGGCGGACGTTGAAAAACTGTTTTTT	CASSWLADVEKLFF
TRBJ2-1	TRBV2	-	-	TGTGCCAGCAGCCTTGACAGCAGCTCCTACAATGAGCAGTTCTTC	CASSLDSSSYNEQFF
TRBJ2-7	TRBV19	-	-	TGTGCCAGTAGTATGAATGGACCTAACTACGAGCAGTACTTC	CASSMNGPNYEQYF
TRBJ2-7	TRBV5-1	TRBD2	-	TGCACCAGCAGCCCCCTGACTAGCGGGTCCTACGAGCAGTACTTC	CTSSPLTSGSYEQYF
TRBJ2-7	TRBV4-3	-	-	TGCGCCAGCAGGGAGGGCCTGGAGGCAACCTACGAGCAGTACTTC	CASREGLEATYEQYF
TRBJ2-3	TRBV4-1	-	-	TGCGCCAGCAGGGACACCGGCCGCACAGATACGCAGTATTTT	CASRDTGRTDTQYF
TRBJ2-2	TRBV5-1	-	-	TGCGCCAGCAGCTTGCCCACCGGGGAGCTGTTTTTT	CASSLPTGELFF
TRBJ2-7	TRBV29-1	-	-	TGCAGCGTTGAAGAGGGCATCTACGAGCAGTACTTC	CSVEEGIYEQYF
TRBJ1-3	TRBV5-6	-	once	TGTGCCAGCAGCTTGTATGGAAGACCAGGGACTGGAAACACCATATATTTT	CASSLYGRPGTGNTIYF
TRBJ2-1	TRBV4-3	-	-	TGCGCCAGCAGCCAAGGGACTTTTGGCAATGAGCAGTTCTTC	CASSQGTFGNEQFF
TRBJ2-7	TRBV5-1	-	-	TGCGCCAGCAGCTCTGGCCAGTCCCACGAGCAGTACTTC	CASSSGQSHEQYF
TRBJ2-3	TRBV25-1	-	-	TGTGCCAGCAGCCTCACAGATACGCAGTATTTT	CASSLTDTQYF
TRBJ2-2	TRBV5-5	TRBD1	-	TGTGCCAGCAGCAATGTTCCCCAGGGGGCCCGGGAGCTGTTTTTT	CASSNVPQGARELFF
TRBJ2-7	TRBV20-1	-	-	TGCAGTGCTAGATCCTACGAGCAGTACTTC	CSARSYEQYF
TRBJ2-7	TRBV5-8	-	-	TGTGCCAGCAGCCCCCGATTTGGACAGAAGGAGTACTTC	CASSPRFGQKEYF
TRBJ1-3	TRBV29-1	TRBD1	-	TGCAGCTATCAGGACAGGAGTGGAAACACCATATATTTT	CSYQDRSGNTIYF
TRBJ2-5	TRBV18	-	-	TGTGCCAGCTCACAGGCAGGGGGGTTCCAAGAGACCCAGTACTTC	CASSQAGGFQETQYF
TRBJ1-2	TRBV6-6	-	-	TGTGCCAGCAGTCAACTCTTGACCGCGTATGGCTACACCTTC	CASSQLLTAYGYTF
TRBJ2-5	TRBV7-7	TRBD1	-	TGTGCTAGCAGCTCGAACAAGGACAGGGCAGAGACCCAGTACTTC	CASSSNKDRAETQYF
TRBJ2-1	TRBV7-6	-	-	TGTGCCAGCAGCTTTTTTCCGGGCCTTGGTATAATACATGAGCAGTTCTTC	CASSFFPGLGIIHEQFF
TRBJ2-1	TRBV6-4	-	-	TGTGCCAGCAGTGCCGGGCCCGTTAATGAGCAGTTCTTC	CASSAGPVNEQFF
TRBJ2-5	TRBV2	-	-	TGTGCCAGCAGTCTCCCCGTCGAGCAAGAGACCCAGTACTTC	CASSLPVEQETQYF
TRBJ1-5	TRBV9	-	-	TGTGCCAGCAGTGGAAACCCTAATAGCAATCAGCCCCAGCATTTT	CASSGNPNSNQPQHF
TRBJ2-1	TRBV5-5	-	-	TGTGCCAGCAGCCAGGGACTCCTTAGCTCCTACAATGAGCAGTTCTTC	CASSQGLLSSYNEQFF
TRBJ2-5	TRBV9	TRBD2	-	TGTGCCAGCAGCGTGGATACTAGCGTCCAAGAGACCCAGTACTTC	CASSVDTSVQETQYF